This T cell receptor (beta chain) originates from a study of tumor and adjacent non-tumor tissue in lung cancer. As regards this clonotype: The target antigen is unknown.

The library came from three nested PCR rounds adapted from ARM-PCR protocols. TCRdb re-analysed the multiplex PCR reads in MiXCR, keeping a single row per CDR3 protein. The sample holds 75,000 to 80,000 distinct CDR3 sequences, over 75% seen once. Overall study results and limits: Shorter survival was associated with higher TCR diversity in tumors. Tumor repertoires had a smaller top 100 clone share than normal lung.

The CDR3 runs 14 residues. Looked up from germline, CDR1 is MNHNY and CDR2 is SVGAGI (reference sequence). This sample's RNA came from whole unsorted tissue. Newly diagnosed lung cancer patients had thoracic surgery in China, August–late 2014, without prior chemotherapy. The TCR originated in a woman aged 45 to 65 with non-small cell lung cancer. The V call is TRBV6-6, the J call TRBJ2-5; D is unclear. The sample comprised lung tumor tissue. The CDR3 loop is CTGSYPGRTETQYF. The DNA for the CDR3 is TGTACCGGCAGTTATCCAGGAAGGACGGAGACCCAGTACTTC.